The 9 T cell receptor beta chains listed next were all sequenced from one sample in a study of CD8+CD57+ T cells in acquired aplastic anemia. All patients picked for sequencing had shown, by flow cytometry, an expansion of CD8+CD57+ cells. The study profiled TCR beta VDJ and CDR3 using genomic DNA as template. TCRdb itself ran the reads through MiXCR, one entry per CDR3 protein. Of 150,000 to 200,000 distinct CDR3 sequences listed, around half are singletons. The sequencing sample was made of sorted CD4+, CD8+, or CD8+CD57+ T cells (not recorded which) from PBMCs. These receptors all come from a human donor with aplastic anemia.

This rearrangement joins TRBV10-3 to TRBJ2-5; D gene unclear. The ends were cut back, 3 bases at V and 5 bases at J, with 13 bases in the middle. The germline V gene has CDR1 ENHRY and CDR2 SYGVKD. This CDR3 is 14 amino acids long. The CDR3 sequence: CAISDYGPGETQYF. CDR3 bases: TGTGCCATCAGTGACTATGGTCCCGGGGAGACCCAGTACTTC.

The V and J genes are TRBV11-1 and TRBJ2-1; maybe TRBD1 (5 bases). Germline-derived CDR1 and CDR2 are SGHAT and FQDESV (reference sequence). Trimming took 8 bases from V and 0 from J, leaving 14 bases between them. The CDR3 loop spans 15 amino acids. The chain's CDR3 is CASFAGSPSYNEQFF. CDR3 coding DNA: TGTGCCAGCTTCGCAGGGTCCCCCTCCTACAATGAGCAGTTCTTC.

The V and J genes are TRBV7-2 and TRBJ1-1; D is perhaps TRBD1 (5 bases). With 3 bases removed from V and 3 bases from J, the gap between germline ends came to 11 bases. The CDR3 runs 14 residues. The V gene's germline CDR1 is SGHTA and CDR2 FQGNSA. In DNA, the CDR3 is TGTGCCAGCAGCTTTCTCTGGGGGGACACTGAAGCTTTCTTT. Its protein product is CASSFLWGDTEAFF.

This clonotype was detected many times. The chain recombines TRBV5-4 with TRBJ1-2; 7 bases agree with TRBD1. Unmatched junction bases numbered 10, after V lost 4 bases and J lost 7 bases. Germline-derived CDR1 and CDR2 are SGHNT and YYREEE (reference sequence). The length of the CDR3 is 14 residues. CDR3 residues: CASSPGQAPGGYTF. DNA for the CDR3: TGTGCCAGCAGCCCCGGACAGGCCCCCGGTGGCTACACCTTC.

This sequence joins TRBV25-1 and TRBJ2-7; D may match TRBD1 or TRBD2 (5 bases each). Germline assignment: CDR1 MGHDK and CDR2 SYGVNS. Trimming shortened V by 1 base and J by 3 bases, and 16 bases separated the two germline ends. The CDR3 runs 16 residues. The CDR3: CASSESVAGTNYEQYF. DNA for the CDR3: TGTGCCAGCAGTGAATCGGTCGCCGGGACGAACTACGAGCAGTACTTC.

The V call is TRBV5-4, the J call TRBJ2-4, with D perhaps matching TRBD1 or TRBD2 (7 bases each). The CDR3 runs to 17 residues. Per germline, CDR1 SGHNT and CDR2 YYREEE (reference sequence). V lost 0 bases and J 0 bases, leaving 13 bases between the germline ends. CDR3 coding DNA: TGTGCCAGCAGCTTGGGCCAGGGGGGGGGAGCCAAAAACATTCAGTACTTC. Translating it yields CASSLGQGGGAKNIQYF.

The sample holds many counts of this clonotype. The chain has TRBV3-1 and TRBJ2-7; 7 bases map to TRBD1. Germline V gives CDR1 LGHDT, CDR2 YNNKEL (reference sequence). After removal of 1 base from V and 3 bases from J, the junction contained 3 bases not matched to a gene. The CDR3 length is 14 residues. In nucleotides, the CDR3 is TGTGCCAGCAGCCAAGTAAGGGACAGCTACGAGCAGTACTTC. Translating gives CASSQVRDSYEQYF.

This rearrangement joins TRBV10-3 to TRBJ1-2; no clear D gene. CDR1 and CDR2 from the germline V gene are ENHRY and SYGVKD. The CDR3 is 14 amino acids. V was trimmed by 4 bases and J by 0 bases, leaving 9 bases between them. This chain's CDR3 is CAISAYESNYGYTF. DNA of the CDR3: TGTGCCATCAGTGCCTATGAGTCTAACTATGGCTACACCTTC.

The chain is built from TRBV5-6 and TRBJ2-7; D not resolved. The CDR3 has 12 residues. The V gene's germline CDR1 is SGHDT and CDR2 YYEEEE. With 1 base removed from V and 5 bases from J, the gap between germline ends came to 7 bases. The CDR3 protein is CASSLLGHEQYF. For the CDR3, the DNA is TGTGCCAGCAGCTTGTTGGGCCACGAGCAGTACTTC.